A selection of T cell receptor beta chains follows, all from one sample in a study of PD-1 blockade in classical Hodgkin lymphoma. Some clones are missing from TCRdb's copy, which holds only in-frame ones; the method was immunoSEQ multiplex PCR. The table shows some 100,000 clones, with more than 90% occurring only once. Sample: peripheral blood mononuclear cells (PBMCs), taken at baseline. These receptors were taken from a human donor with classical Hodgkin lymphoma. The conserved cysteine and the conserved F or W are not part of the CDR3 here. Each record gives: CDR3 protein, V gene, J gene.

CDR3aa: ASSRATGVNTEAF; v_gene: TRBV7-9; j_gene: TRBJ1-1
CDR3aa: ASSLRTSGRGETQY; v_gene: TRBV7-8; j_gene: TRBJ2-5
CDR3aa: ASSLFSGLGNQPQH; v_gene: TRBV27; j_gene: TRBJ1-5
CDR3aa: ASSIRQGFDEQF; v_gene: TRBV7-9; j_gene: TRBJ2-1
CDR3aa: ASSLGGGSEAYEQY; v_gene: TRBV5-1; j_gene: TRBJ2-7
CDR3aa: ASRLLRGSGTGELF; v_gene: TRBV19; j_gene: TRBJ2-2
CDR3aa: SVVPSLNNEQF; v_gene: TRBV29-1; j_gene: TRBJ2-1
CDR3aa: SVDGRDGYT; v_gene: TRBV29-1; j_gene: TRBJ1-2
CDR3aa: ASSLGAWDRVHEQY; v_gene: TRBV27; j_gene: NA
CDR3aa: ASSPERQGTGYT; v_gene: TRBV18; j_gene: TRBJ1-2
CDR3aa: ASSLDGRYEQY; v_gene: TRBV7-9; j_gene: TRBJ2-7
CDR3aa: ASSYFSADYGYT; v_gene: TRBV6-6; j_gene: TRBJ1-2
CDR3aa: ASSTTSKAGGTYEQY; v_gene: TRBV2; j_gene: TRBJ2-7
CDR3aa: SANRGYEQY; v_gene: TRBV20-1; j_gene: TRBJ2-7
CDR3aa: SVDGTPSYNEQF; v_gene: TRBV29-1; j_gene: TRBJ2-1
CDR3aa: ASSLTSTNEKLF; v_gene: TRBV27; j_gene: TRBJ1-4
CDR3aa: ATQLTASGGSNQPQH; v_gene: TRBV19; j_gene: TRBJ1-5
CDR3aa: ASSPRTGVGSGTEAF; v_gene: TRBV11-2; j_gene: TRBJ1-1
CDR3aa: ASSSGQGMNTEAF; v_gene: TRBV28; j_gene: TRBJ1-1
CDR3aa: ATREGRVYEQY; v_gene: TRBV6-1; j_gene: TRBJ2-7
CDR3aa: ASSIRKNTEAF; v_gene: TRBV6-5; j_gene: TRBJ1-1
CDR3aa: ASRYLRGDEQY; v_gene: TRBV2; j_gene: TRBJ2-7
CDR3aa: ASSVPGQGAYEQF; v_gene: TRBV6-1; j_gene: TRBJ2-1